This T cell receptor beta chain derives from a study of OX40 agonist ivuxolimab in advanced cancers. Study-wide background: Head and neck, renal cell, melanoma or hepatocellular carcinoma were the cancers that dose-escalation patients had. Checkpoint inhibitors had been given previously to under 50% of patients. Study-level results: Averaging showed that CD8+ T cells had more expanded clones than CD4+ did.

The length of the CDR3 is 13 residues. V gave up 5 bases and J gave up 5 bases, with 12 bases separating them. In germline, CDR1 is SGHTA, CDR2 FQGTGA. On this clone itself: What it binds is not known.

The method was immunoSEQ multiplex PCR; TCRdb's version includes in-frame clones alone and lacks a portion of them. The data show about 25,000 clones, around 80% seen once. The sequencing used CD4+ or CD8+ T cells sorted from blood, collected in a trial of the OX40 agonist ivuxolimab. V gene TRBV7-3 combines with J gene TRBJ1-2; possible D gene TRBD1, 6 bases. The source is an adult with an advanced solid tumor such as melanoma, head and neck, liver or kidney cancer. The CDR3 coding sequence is TGTGCCAGCAGCCGGGGGGCTTTGTATGGCTACACCTTC. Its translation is CASSRGALYGYTF. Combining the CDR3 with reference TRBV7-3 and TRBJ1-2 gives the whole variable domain GAGVSQTPSNKVTEKGKYVELRCDPISGHTALYWYRQSLGQGPEFLIYFQGTGAADDSGLPNDRFFAVRPEGSVSTLKIQRTERGDSAVYLCASSRGALYGYTFGSGTRLTVV.